A selection of T cell receptor beta chains follows, all from one sample in a study of T cells in Graves' hyperthyroidism and ophthalmopathy. TCRdb called the multiplex PCR reads again in MiXCR, with one record for every CDR3 protein. This sample yields 450,000 to 700,000 distinct CDR3 sequences, of which about 43% are seen a single time; roughly 20% belongs to the top ten. The specimen sequenced was peripheral blood or thyroid tissue (not recorded which). These receptors were taken from an adult woman with Graves' disease, either hyperthyroidism or ophthalmopathy (not recorded which). Both conserved end residues are part of each CDR3. Fields, in order: V gene, CDR3 protein.

V: TRBV6-1
CDR3: CANSSYGYTF

V: TRBV20-1
CDR3: CSVPGQSPRGYGYTF

V: TRBV19
CDR3: CASNLGGSSYNEQFF

V: TRBV15
CDR3: CATRQRGYYGYTF

V: TRBV28
CDR3: CASSFRTGMMETQYF

V: TRBV12-3/TRBV12-4
CDR3: CASSRRHTGYTF

V: TRBV10-3
CDR3: CANPGLAGTFLGHQETQYF

V: TRBV19
CDR3: CATDRERGNQPQHF

V: TRBV30
CDR3: CAWSRVEKLFF

V: TRBV7-2
CDR3: CASSSGIQETQHF

V: TRBV7-2
CDR3: CASSLTAASLNTIYF